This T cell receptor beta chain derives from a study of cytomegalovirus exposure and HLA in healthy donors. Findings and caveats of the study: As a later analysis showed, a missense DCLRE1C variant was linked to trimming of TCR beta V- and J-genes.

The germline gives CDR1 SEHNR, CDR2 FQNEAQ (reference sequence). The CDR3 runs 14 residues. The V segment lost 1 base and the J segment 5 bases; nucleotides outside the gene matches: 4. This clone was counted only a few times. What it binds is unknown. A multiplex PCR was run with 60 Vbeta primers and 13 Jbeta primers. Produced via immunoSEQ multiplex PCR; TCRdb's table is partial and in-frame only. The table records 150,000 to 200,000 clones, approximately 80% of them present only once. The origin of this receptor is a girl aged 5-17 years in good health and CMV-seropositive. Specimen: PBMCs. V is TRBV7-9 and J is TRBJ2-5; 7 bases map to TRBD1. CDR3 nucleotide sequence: TGTGCCAGCAGCTTAGGGGCAGGGGGTGAGACCCAGTACTTC. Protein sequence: CASSLGAGGETQYF.